The entry below describes one T cell receptor beta chain. The target antigen is unknown. Profiling relied on immunoSEQ multiplex PCR, and the TCRdb table lists in-frame clones only, not all of them. The sample contains 2 million to 2.5 million clones, roughly 96% of which appear only once. The data were obtained in a study of shared clonotypes between healthy human individuals. V lost 3 bases and J 3 bases, leaving 14 bases between the germline ends. The CDR3 runs 15 residues. Per germline, CDR1 MDHEN and CDR2 SYDVKM. Study-wide points: The study found lower generation probabilities in non-shared clonotypes than in those shared by all four donors. Depth was large, yet rarefaction showed that sorted-subset sequencing was incomplete.

Free of recent acute infections or vaccinations, the donors were healthy HIV-negative adults. The investigators split CD4+ cells into a CD45RA+ naive subset and a CD45RA-negative memory subset. The V gene is TRBV28, the J gene TRBJ1-2; D might be TRBD1 (6 bases). The TCR was taken from a man in his late teens or twenties in good health. Sequenced input: naive CD4+ T cells sorted from blood. As to subset: CD45RA+ positively selected. Here the CDR3 DNA reads TGTGCCAGCAGTTTTCCCGCGGAGGGGGACTATGGCTACACCTTC. It encodes CASSFPAEGDYGYTF.